This paragraph reports one T cell receptor (beta chain). What it binds is not known. These data belong to a study of cytotoxic CD8 clonotypes in ibrutinib-treated CLL. Findings and caveats of the study: In sustained-remission versus progressing patients, sampling times differed. Contraction or stability on treatment characterized the public clonotypes, which were uncommon.

CDR3 length: 13 amino acids. Germline CDR1 reads SGHRS; CDR2 reads YFSETQ. V was trimmed by 5 bases and J by 5 bases, leaving 14 bases between them. TCRdb's copy holds only in-frame clones and misses some; the assay was immunoSEQ multiplex PCR. The table has 250,000 to 350,000 clones, 76% seen once; the top ten hold approximately 5.1%. This clonotype was sampled from a human donor with chronic lymphocytic leukemia. This sequence joins TRBV5-1 and TRBJ2-7, with D uncertain. The specimen comprised PBMCs, sampled at disease progression, from a patient treated with ibrutinib. The CDR3 DNA reads TGCGCCAGCAGTGTAGGGTTTGGCAACGAGCAGTACTTC. This gives the protein CASSVGFGNEQYF.